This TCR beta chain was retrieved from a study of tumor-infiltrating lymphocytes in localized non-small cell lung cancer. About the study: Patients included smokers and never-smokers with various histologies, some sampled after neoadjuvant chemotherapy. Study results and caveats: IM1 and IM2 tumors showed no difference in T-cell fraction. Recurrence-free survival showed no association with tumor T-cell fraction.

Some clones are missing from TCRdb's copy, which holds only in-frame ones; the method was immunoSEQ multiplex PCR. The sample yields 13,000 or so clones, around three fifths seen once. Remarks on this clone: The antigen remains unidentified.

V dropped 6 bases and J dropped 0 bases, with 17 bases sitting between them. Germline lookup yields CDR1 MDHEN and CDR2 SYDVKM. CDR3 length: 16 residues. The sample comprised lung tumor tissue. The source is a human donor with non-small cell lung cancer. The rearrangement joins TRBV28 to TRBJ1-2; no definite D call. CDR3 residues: CASSVWGDPTNYGYTF. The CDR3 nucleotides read TGTGCCAGCAGCGTTTGGGGAGACCCGACTAACTATGGCTACACCTTC.